This T cell receptor (beta chain) appears in the sequencing data of a study of resident and recirculating memory T cells in vitiligo. Study outcomes and limitations: TCR sequences were not conserved across biopsy sites or patients. No single dominant TCR clone appeared; lesion clonality varied.

For this clone: The antigen remains undetermined.

Produced via immunoSEQ multiplex PCR; TCRdb's table is partial and in-frame only. The table records around 76,000 clones, about 89% of them present only once. No patient showed confetti depigmentation, a clinical sign of active disease. Patients who had received treatment within the previous three months were excluded. V lost 6 bases and J lost 9; bases outside the gene matches: 7. The CDR3 consists of 14 residues. Germline values: CDR1 SNHLY, CDR2 FYNNEI. The sequence derives from a male donor with vitiligo. The chain employs TRBV2 and TRBJ1-4, with 10 bases fitting TRBD1. The sequencing sample was made of blood. CDR3 residues: CASRGQGSLQKLFF. The CDR3 coding sequence is TGTGCCAGCAGGGGACAGGGGTCCCTGCAAAAACTGTTTTTT.